These 10 T cell receptor beta chains were sequenced from one sample in a study of blood T cell repertoires in COVID-19. Using immunoSEQ multiplex PCR, the repertoire was profiled, and TCRdb retains in-frame clones only, with some absent. The table records tens of thousands of clones, roughly 85% of them present only once. Material for sequencing was peripheral blood. Every receptor here comes from a woman aged 80 or over with active or convalescent COVID-19.

The gene calls are TRBV11-3 and TRBJ2-5; 7 bases line up with TRBD1. CDR1 and CDR2 (germline): SGHNT, YENEEA. This CDR3 contains 16 residues. The ends lost 4 bases at V and 1 base at J; junction bases unmatched: 9. The CDR3 DNA sequence: TGTGCCAGCAGCTCGCCCAAGGGACAGTTCCAAGAGACCCAGTACTTC. It is translated as CASSSPKGQFQETQYF.

This chain joins TRBV2 and TRBJ2-7, with TRBD1 identical over 7 bases. Germline CDR1 and CDR2: SNHLY and FYNNEI. CDR3 length: 14 residues. J was trimmed by 2 bases and V by 5 bases; bases with no gene match: 6. The CDR3 spells CASSHRQGTYEQYF. The CDR3 nucleotides read TGTGCCAGCAGTCACCGACAGGGAACCTACGAGCAGTACTTC. Looking up the rest from reference TRBV2 and TRBJ2-7 gives the full variable domain: EPEVTQTPSHQVTQMGQEVILRCVPISNHLYFYWYRQILGQKVEFLVSFYNNEISEKSEIFDDQFSVERPDGSNFTLKIRSTKLEDSAMYFCASSHRQGTYEQYFGPGTRLTVT.

The V and J genes are TRBV27 and TRBJ1-5, with D possibly TRBD1 on 5 matching bases. Trimming took 1 base from V and 6 from J, leaving 13 bases between them. Per germline, CDR1 MNHEY and CDR2 SMNVEV (reference sequence). There are 15 residues in the CDR3. As DNA, the CDR3 is TGTGCCAGCAGTTTATTGGGGGGGGGAGGTCAGCCCCAGCATTTT. Its translation is CASSLLGGGGQPQHF.

The chain employs TRBV2 and TRBJ1-1, with D tentatively TRBD1 (6 bases). The ends were cut back, 5 bases at V and 0 bases at J, with 10 bases in the middle. Germline-derived CDR1 and CDR2 are SNHLY and FYNNEI. The CDR3 totals 14 residues. In nucleotides, the CDR3 is TGTGCCAGCAGTCGGACAGTATTGAACACTGAAGCTTTCTTT. Protein product: CASSRTVLNTEAFF.

The chain recombines TRBV9 with TRBJ1-1, with 7 bases that match TRBD1. The CDR3 extends over 15 amino acids. The V gene end was trimmed by 4 bases and the J gene end by 7 bases; junction bases not matched to a gene: 13. Germline V gene data show CDR1 as SGDLS and CDR2 as YYNGEE. CDR3 DNA sequence: TGTGCCAGCAGCCCCAGACAGGGTGGGACAATTGAAGCTTTCTTT. This codes for CASSPRQGGTIEAFF.

This clone has only a few counts. The rearrangement links TRBV11-2 to TRBJ2-7, with 11 bases lining up with TRBD2. The length of the CDR3 is 15 residues. The germline V gene has CDR1 SGHAT and CDR2 FQNNGV. V lost 7 bases to trimming and J lost 3 bases; unmatched junction nucleotides: 8. The CDR3 loop is CASTATSGTRYEQYF. CDR3 DNA: TGTGCCAGCACCGCGACTAGCGGGACCCGCTACGAGCAGTACTTC. The entire variable domain, with the rest obtained from reference TRBV11-2 and TRBJ2-7, is as follows: EAGVAQSPRYKIIEKRQSVAFWCNPISGHATLYWYQQILGQGPKLLIQFQNNGVVDDSQLPKDRFSAERLKGVDSTLKIQPAKLEDSAVYLCASTATSGTRYEQYFGPGTRLTVT.

The chain has TRBV2 and TRBJ2-1, with D perhaps matching TRBD2 (6 bases). The CDR3 has 15 amino acids. Germline CDR1 is SNHLY and CDR2 is FYNNEI. V shed 6 bases and J shed 0 bases, with 12 bases lying between them. CDR3 nucleotides: TGTGCCAGCAGGTCCGGGACTCTCTCCTACAATGAGCAGTTCTTC. Its protein product is CASRSGTLSYNEQFF. Full variable domain (remainder filled in from reference TRBV2 and TRBJ2-1): EPEVTQTPSHQVTQMGQEVILRCVPISNHLYFYWYRQILGQKVEFLVSFYNNEISEKSEIFDDQFSVERPDGSNFTLKIRSTKLEDSAMYFCASRSGTLSYNEQFFGPGTRLTVL.

The CDR3 here is CASSPGTHVGDEQYF. CDR3 bases: TGTGCCAGCAGCCCCGGGACACACGTCGGCGACGAGCAGTACTTC. The V call is TRBV7-9, the J call TRBJ2-7; the D gene is possibly TRBD1 (6 bases). Germline V gene lookup returns CDR1 SEHNR and CDR2 FQNEAQ (reference sequence). This CDR3 spans 15 amino acids. V shed 5 bases and J shed 5 bases, with 19 bases lying between them.

V and J are TRBV4-1 and TRBJ2-1, with D hard to call. The CDR3 runs to 16 residues. Trimming removed 1 base from V and 3 bases from J, with 13 bases in between. Germline-derived CDR1 and CDR2 are MGHRA and YSYEKL. The CDR3 is CASSQVDLVVYNEQFF. The CDR3 bases are TGCGCCAGCAGCCAAGTTGATCTAGTGGTCTACAATGAGCAGTTCTTC.

This clone has more than one count but fewer than ten. The chain combines TRBV2 with TRBJ1-2, with 8 nucleotides matching TRBD1. The CDR3 loop spans 13 amino acids. V trimming: 5 bases; J trimming: 6 bases; junction bases outside the gene matches: 5. In germline, CDR1 is SNHLY, CDR2 FYNNEI. CDR3 amino acids: CASSPDRVDGYTF. The CDR3 DNA reads as TGTGCCAGCAGTCCGGACAGGGTCGATGGCTACACCTTC. The whole variable domain, filled in from reference TRBV2 and TRBJ1-2, reads EPEVTQTPSHQVTQMGQEVILRCVPISNHLYFYWYRQILGQKVEFLVSFYNNEISEKSEIFDDQFSVERPDGSNFTLKIRSTKLEDSAMYFCASSPDRVDGYTFGSGTRLTVV.